One TCR beta chain is described in this entry. What it binds is unknown. The data belong to a study of molecular identifiers for immune sequencing clone quantification. This CDR3 contains 15 residues. Germline lookup yields CDR1 WSHSY and CDR2 SAAADI. Germline trimming cut 7 bases from V and 5 bases from J; bases unmatched to any gene: 12. Bulk TCR library preparation followed previously described methods with listed TCR primers. Each CDR3 protein gets one entry after TCRdb re-called the PCR reads with MiXCR. The sample has about 500,000 distinct CDR3 sequences, about 20% seen once; the top ten hold roughly 0.81%. Study-level findings and limits: Spiked Jurkat TCR RNA originating from one cell could reportedly be identified amid more than 950,000 naive cells.

This rearrangement joins TRBV10-2 to TRBJ1-1; 8 bases agree with TRBD1. Sequenced input: naive CD8+ T cells from blood, with Jurkat cell RNA spiked in. Subset: FACS-sorted CD8+CD4-CCR7+CD45RA+ naive T cells. The TCR originated in a human donor in good health. Some libraries in this study had Jurkat cell RNA spiked in. CDR3 region: CASTLSGGKGTEAFF. CDR3 sequence (DNA): TGCGCCAGCACTTTGTCAGGGGGCAAGGGGACTGAAGCTTTCTTT.